Following are 21 T cell receptor beta chains from one sample sequenced in a study of T cells after posttransplantation cyclophosphamide. This table comes from immunoSEQ multiplex PCR, and its TCRdb copy is limited to in-frame clones, with some not included. Here the sample spans about 2,000 clones, approximately 76% being singletons. A marrow graft followed busulfan-fludarabine conditioning, with cyclophosphamide on days +3 and +4. The sequenced sample was CD8+ T cells sorted from PBMCs, obtained around 250 days after a stem cell transplant with posttransplant cyclophosphamide. These receptors came from a male patient younger than 45 who received an allogeneic stem cell transplant from a related donor, was CMV-positive, and had no GVHD. The T cells may come from the graft donor.

CDR3 sequence (DNA): TGTGCCAGCAGTTTAGGGGCTTGGGGTAAGGGTGACACAGATACGCAGTATTTT. This translates into CASSLGAWGKGDTDTQYF. The chain is built from TRBV28 and TRBJ2-3, with D tentatively TRBD1 (5 bases). The V end lost 2 bases, the J end lost 2 bases, and 20 bases lay between the germline ends. Germline assignment: CDR1 MDHEN and CDR2 SYDVKM. The CDR3 consists of 18 residues.

The V gene is TRBV30, the J gene TRBJ2-2, with 9 bases lining up with TRBD1. Trimming at V came to 0 bases and at J to 1 base, leaving 6 bases not matched to a gene. The CDR3 runs to 17 residues. Germline V CDR1 and CDR2: GTSNPN, SVGIG (reference sequence). CDR3: CAWSVHAGQGNTGELFF. The CDR3 nucleotides are TGTGCCTGGAGTGTACATGCGGGACAGGGGAACACCGGGGAGCTGTTTTTT.

The chain recombines TRBV7-8 with TRBJ1-2, with D possibly TRBD1 on 5 matching bases. The CDR3 spans 11 residues. Per germline, CDR1 SGHVS and CDR2 FQNEAQ. The ends were cut back, 10 bases at V and 3 bases at J, with 9 bases in the middle. CDR3 sequence (DNA): TGTGCCACCAGACAGTACTATGGCTACACCTTC. Translation gives CATRQYYGYTF.

The count of this clone is one. The rearrangement joins TRBV7-6 to TRBJ1-6; D is ambiguous. CDR3 length: 13 residues. The germline V and J ends were trimmed by 8 bases and 4 bases, with 9 bases remaining between them. Germline V CDR1 and CDR2: SGHVS, FNYEAQ. The CDR3 sequence: CASREGYNSPLHF. The CDR3, as DNA: TGTGCCAGCCGCGAGGGATATAATTCACCCCTCCACTTT.

This sequence joins TRBV7-2 and TRBJ2-7; D gene uncertain. The CDR3 covers 13 residues. Germline V gives CDR1 SGHTA, CDR2 FQGNSA. The V and J ends lost 5 bases and 3 bases respectively, with 11 bases between them. This CDR3 is CASSSLRGYEQYF. The CDR3 coding sequence is TGTGCCAGCAGCAGTTTACGCGGCTACGAGCAGTACTTC. The full variable domain, completed using reference TRBV7-2 and TRBJ2-7, is GAGVSQSPSNKVTEKGKDVELRCDPISGHTALYWYRQSLGQGLEFLIYFQGNSAPDKSGLPSDRFSAERTGGSVSTLTIQRTQQEDSAVYLCASSSLRGYEQYFGPGTRLTVT.

The rearrangement links TRBV5-6 to TRBJ2-5; TRBD2 agrees at 9 bases. The CDR3 has 15 residues. V was pared by 4 bases and J by 5 bases, with 9 bases of the junction left unmatched. In germline, CDR1 is SGHDT, CDR2 YYEEEE. CDR3 in DNA: TGTGCCAGCAGCCCGCGGGGGACTAGCAGCGAGACCCAGTACTTC. It is translated as CASSPRGTSSETQYF.

This clone was seen more than once but under ten times. CDR3 residues: CASSSQGNYGYTF. CDR3 in DNA: TGTGCCAGCAGCTCACAGGGGAACTATGGCTACACCTTC. This chain uses TRBV7-9 with TRBJ1-2; TRBD1 agrees at 7 bases. The CDR3 sequence is 13 residues long. The J segment lost 2 bases and the V segment lost 4 bases, leaving 1 base of the junction unmatched. Germline V CDR1 and CDR2: SEHNR, FQNEAQ (reference sequence).

The chain is built from TRBV5-6 and TRBJ2-4, with 11 bases aligning to TRBD2. CDR3 size: 18 residues. V shed 5 bases, J shed 3 bases, and the junction held 13 bases outside the gene matches. Germline assignment: CDR1 SGHDT and CDR2 YYEEEE. The CDR3 bases are TGTGCCAGCAGGCCGACTAGCGGGACCAGCGGGTTCAAAAACATTCAGTACTTC. This gives the protein CASRPTSGTSGFKNIQYF.

This clone appeared a few times. The chain recombines TRBV10-2 with TRBJ2-3, with 7 bases lining up with TRBD2. Germline CDR1 is WSHSY and CDR2 is SAAADI. CDR3 length: 15 amino acids. V shed 5 bases and J 1 base; nucleotides not matched to a gene: 6. The CDR3 nucleotides are TGCGCCAGCAGTCAGGCTAGCGGTGGCACAGATACGCAGTATTTT. This gives the protein CASSQASGGTDTQYF.

The table lists this clone with a few counts. This chain connects TRBV28 to TRBJ2-7; D is perhaps TRBD1 (6 bases). This CDR3 contains 14 residues. The V end lost 6 bases, the J end lost 4 bases, and 16 bases lay between the germline ends. Germline lookup yields CDR1 MDHEN and CDR2 SYDVKM. In nucleotides, the CDR3 is TGTGCCAGCAGATCAAACAGGGTTTGGTACGAGCAGTACTTC. Protein: CASRSNRVWYEQYF.

This clone qualifies as medium-sized (0.01 to 0.1%). The CDR3 loop reads CASSLGPITGELFF. CDR3 DNA sequence: TGTGCCAGCAGCTTGGGCCCCATCACCGGGGAGCTGTTTTTT. The chain has TRBV13 and TRBJ2-2; D is uncertain. V was shortened by 3 bases and J by 4 bases, with 9 bases between the two germline ends. The CDR3 sequence is 14 residues long. The germline V gene encodes CDR1 PRHDT and CDR2 FYEKMQ (reference sequence).

This chain uses TRBV7-6 with TRBJ2-7; D is undetermined. Trimming took off 1 base at V and 4 bases at J, with 8 bases between the two ends. Germline CDR1 SGHVS, CDR2 FNYEAQ. The CDR3 length is 13 residues. The CDR3 region is CASSLVQDYEQYF. The CDR3 DNA follows: TGTGCCAGCAGCTTAGTGCAGGATTACGAGCAGTACTTC.

The CDR3 region is CASSNRADTQYF. Here the CDR3 DNA reads TGTGCCAGTAGTAACCGGGCAGATACGCAGTATTTT. The chain carries TRBV19 and TRBJ2-3, with unresolved D. V was pared by 4 bases and J by 4 bases, with 6 bases between. The CDR3 is 12 amino acids. Per germline, CDR1 LNHDA and CDR2 SQIVND (reference sequence).

This chain joins TRBV28 and TRBJ2-4, with a weak D call TRBD1 (6 bases). Germline lookup yields CDR1 MDHEN and CDR2 SYDVKM. The CDR3 contains 17 residues. V was trimmed by 6 bases and J by 3 bases, leaving 21 bases between them. The CDR3 bases are TGTGCCAGCAGGGGTGGGGGCAGACGAGGGGTCAAAAACATTCAGTACTTC. Residues: CASRGGGRRGVKNIQYF.

In DNA form, the CDR3 reads TGTGCCAGCAGCTCGCCAATTAGACCCACAATCTCTAGCTCTGGGGCAGATACGCAGTATTTT. Translation gives CASSSPIRPTISSSGADTQYF. The chain couples TRBV7-6 to TRBJ2-3; TRBD2 might be the D (5 bases). The CDR3 consists of 21 residues. V was trimmed by 4 bases and J by 4 bases, leaving 33 bases between them. CDR1 is SGHVS and CDR2 is FNYEAQ in the germline V gene.

The chain uses TRBV29-1 and TRBJ2-3, with 8 bases lining up with TRBD2. V was clipped by 3 bases and J by 2 bases; unmatched bases: 7. The CDR3 contains 15 residues. Germline-derived CDR1 and CDR2 are SQVTM and ANQGSEA. CDR3: CSVEDGGRFTDTQYF. As DNA, the CDR3 is TGCAGCGTTGAGGATGGCGGGAGGTTCACAGATACGCAGTATTTT.

The genes are TRBV9 and TRBJ1-2; a weak D match, TRBD1 (6 bases). Germline-derived CDR1 and CDR2 are SGDLS and YYNGEE. V lost 0 bases to trimming and J lost 2 bases, with 14 bases between them. The CDR3 is 16 residues long. CDR3 loop: CASSVEDSGENYGYTF. The CDR3 bases are TGTGCCAGCAGCGTAGAGGACAGTGGAGAAAACTATGGCTACACCTTC. Together with reference TRBV9 and TRBJ1-2, the CDR3 gives the full variable domain: DSGVTQTPKHLITATGQRVTLRCSPRSGDLSVYWYQQSLDQGLQFLIQYYNGEERAKGNILERFSAQQFPDLHSELNLSSLELGDSALYFCASSVEDSGENYGYTFGSGTRLTVV.

This clone showed up just once. The V call is TRBV9, the J call TRBJ2-7; no clear D gene. V was cut by 0 bases and J by 3 bases, with 13 bases left in between. Germline CDR1 SGDLS, CDR2 YYNGEE. The CDR3 consists of 15 residues. The CDR3 DNA follows: TGTGCCAGCAGCGTAGCAGACGGAGCCCTCTACGAGCAGTACTTC. It specifies CASSVADGALYEQYF.

Concerning this clone: In the same sample, other DNA sequences code for this CDR3. This sequence joins TRBV7-8 and TRBJ1-1, with D possibly TRBD1 on 6 matching bases. Trimming took 3 bases from V and 0 from J, leaving 8 bases between them. This CDR3 is built from 14 residues. The germline V gene has CDR1 SGHVS and CDR2 FQNEAQ. The CDR3 nucleotides are TGTGCCAGCAGCTTCGGACAGATGAACACTGAAGCTTTCTTT. This sequence encodes CASSFGQMNTEAFF. Based on the CDR3 plus reference TRBV7-8 and TRBJ1-1, the full variable domain is GAGVSQSPRYKVAKRGQDVALRCDPISGHVSLFWYQQALGQGPEFLTYFQNEAQLDKSGLPSDRFFAERPEGSVSTLKIQRTQQEDSAVYLCASSFGQMNTEAFFGQGTRLTVV.

A single count supports this clone. The rearrangement uses TRBV6-6 and TRBJ1-1, with unresolved D. V was shortened by 8 bases and J by 7 bases, with 11 bases between the two germline ends. CDR1 is MNHNY, CDR2 SVGAGI, per germline (reference sequence). The CDR3 has 11 amino acids. The CDR3 nucleotides read TGTGCCAGCTCTAGAGAATTTGAAGCTTTCTTT. Protein: CASSREFEAFF.

The chain is built from TRBV18 and TRBJ2-2, with a weak D call TRBD1 (5 bases). Germline V gives CDR1 KGHSH, CDR2 LQKENI. V shed 3 bases and J shed 2 bases, with 10 bases lying between them. This CDR3 is 15 amino acids long. The CDR3 sequence is CASSPSGYNTGELFF. The CDR3 DNA reads as TGTGCCAGCTCACCCTCAGGGTACAACACCGGGGAGCTGTTTTTT.